What follows are 10 T cell receptor beta chains derived from one specimen sequenced in a study of T cells after yellow fever vaccination. TCRdb itself ran the 5' RACE reads through MiXCR, one entry per CDR3 protein. Of 200,000 or so distinct CDR3 sequences in the sample, over 6.5% were seen once. Sequencing used CD4+ T cells sorted from PBMCs, obtained on the day of the yellow fever booster vaccination. These receptors came from a man aged 25-45 years who received the YFV17D yellow fever vaccine.

The rearrangement uses TRBV3-1 and TRBJ2-6, with D unresolved. The CDR3 consists of 14 residues. The V gene's germline CDR1 is LGHDT and CDR2 YNNKEL (reference sequence). Trimming left V 2 bases short and J 0 bases short, with 2 bases between. The CDR3 reads CASSQISGANVLTF. The CDR3 DNA sequence: TGTGCCAGCAGCCAAATCTCTGGGGCCAACGTCCTGACTTTC.

This clonotype was observed a handful of times. The chain links TRBV30 to TRBJ2-7; 8 nucleotides align to TRBD1. With 1 base clipped from V and 4 bases from J, the junction kept 12 bases outside the gene matches. CDR1 and CDR2 (germline): GTSNPN, SVGIG (reference sequence). This CDR3 is 16 amino acids long. Here the CDR3 DNA reads TGTGCCTGGAGTGCTAGGTGGACAGGGAAAATTTACGAGCAGTACTTC. This translates into CAWSARWTGKIYEQYF.

The sample holds a few counts of this clonotype. This chain links TRBV5-1 with TRBJ2-7; 12 bases line up with TRBD2. V lost 2 bases and J lost 3; bases outside the gene matches: 6. Germline CDR1 is SGHRS and CDR2 is YFSETQ. The CDR3 is 16 amino acids. DNA of the CDR3: TGCGCCAGCAGCTTTGTTCCTAGCGGGAGGGGCTACGAGCAGTACTTC. Translation gives CASSFVPSGRGYEQYF.

V and J are TRBV5-1 and TRBJ2-3; perhaps TRBD2 as D (6 bases). Germline CDR1 SGHRS, CDR2 YFSETQ. There are 15 residues in the CDR3. The V end lost 0 bases, the J end lost 8 bases, and 16 bases lay between the germline ends. The CDR3 loop reads CASSLGDGGSGTQYF. CDR3 coding DNA: TGCGCCAGCAGCTTGGGAGACGGAGGGTCTGGTACGCAGTATTTT. The entire variable domain, with the rest obtained from reference TRBV5-1 and TRBJ2-3, is as follows: KAGVTQTPRYLIKTRGQQVTLSCSPISGHRSVSWYQQTPGQGLQFLFEYFSETQRNKGNFPGRFSGRQFSNSRSEMNVSTLELGDSALYLCASSLGDGGSGTQYFGPGTRLTVL.

This clonotype appeared a few times. V usage is TRBV6-1 and J usage is TRBJ2-1, with 9 bases identical to TRBD2. Germline CDR1 MNHNS, CDR2 SASEGT. This CDR3 spans 15 amino acids. J was trimmed by 7 bases and V by 10 bases; bases with no gene match: 14. CDR3 in DNA: TGTGCCACCCGCGGTTCGCGGGAGGGCCGGAATGAGCAGTTCTTC. Translation: CATRGSREGRNEQFF.

This chain joins TRBV7-9 and TRBJ2-7; perhaps D is TRBD1 or TRBD2 (5 bases each). Trimming cost V 5 bases and J 3 bases, with 11 bases left between them. Germline V CDR1 and CDR2: SEHNR, FQNEAQ (reference sequence). This CDR3 region has 13 residues. The CDR3 here is CASSLGTLYEQYF. Written as DNA, the CDR3 is TGTGCCAGCAGCCTCGGGACCCTCTACGAGCAGTACTTC.

This clonotype was counted only a few times. This chain links TRBV6-2 or TRBV6-3 with TRBJ2-3, with D unresolved. Trimming removed 8 bases from V and 6 bases from J, with 18 bases in between. CDR1 and CDR2 from the germline V gene are MNHEY and SVGEGT. The CDR3 covers 14 residues. The DNA of the CDR3 is TGTGCCAGCGGAAAGACTCTCCCTAGGGATACGCAGTATTTT. Protein sequence: CASGKTLPRDTQYF.

This clonotype was observed at least ten times. The chain joins TRBV5-1 to TRBJ2-2, with D unclear. The ends were cut back, 3 bases at V and 5 bases at J, with 8 bases in the middle. Germline CDR1 reads SGHRS; CDR2 reads YFSETQ. This CDR3 is 13 amino acids long. The CDR3 DNA is TGCGCCAGCAGCTCACAGAATACCGGGGAGCTGTTTTTT. Translation gives CASSSQNTGELFF.

This clonotype came up many times. The chain joins TRBV5-1 to TRBJ2-7; TRBD1 might be the D (5 bases). Per the germline V gene, CDR1 is SGHRS and CDR2 is YFSETQ. V lost 0 bases and J 2 bases, leaving 12 bases between the germline ends. The CDR3 totals 15 residues. CDR3 protein: CASSLGGRDTYEQYF. DNA for the CDR3: TGCGCCAGCAGCTTGGGGGGCAGAGATACCTACGAGCAGTACTTC.

This clonotype was detected a few times. CDR3 residues: CASSQMGLAATDTQYF. The CDR3 bases are TGTGCCAGCAGCCAGATGGGACTAGCGGCCACAGATACGCAGTATTTT. The V call is TRBV3-1, the J call TRBJ2-3, with 11 bases lining up with TRBD2. J was trimmed by 2 bases and V by 3 bases; bases with no gene match: 4. Germline V gene data show CDR1 as LGHDT and CDR2 as YNNKEL (reference sequence). The CDR3 spans 16 residues.